This is a list of T cell receptor beta chains from one sample in a study of blood T cell repertoires in COVID-19. Sequencing was performed with immunoSEQ multiplex PCR; in TCRdb, only in-frame clones are kept and a portion is missing. Of a few hundred thousand clones listed, about 85% are singletons. Material for sequencing was peripheral blood. All receptors derive from a man between 18 and 35 years old with active or convalescent COVID-19. Both conserved end residues are part of each CDR3. The D gene is left open where the match is weak. Some rows have no size entry. The others give once, few or many, or a class for an expanded clone.

TRBJ1-2 TRBV29-1 . . TGCAGCGTCCGAGACAGCTATGGCTACACCTTC CSVRDSYGYTF
TRBJ2-7 TRBV28 once . TGTGCCAGCGCAGGAGGACCCTACGAGCAGTACTTC CASAGGPYEQYF
TRBJ2-4 TRBV19 . . TGTGCCAGTAGTACCCGGGACAAAGTTAACATTCAGTACTTC CASSTRDKVNIQYF
TRBJ2-7 TRBV18 . . TGTGCCAGCTCACCAAGCGACGGTGGGGAGCAGTACTTC CASSPSDGGEQYF
TRBJ1-1 TRBV5-4 . . TGTGCCAGCAGCTTGGCCGGGGGATTGAACACTGAAGCTTTCTTT CASSLAGGLNTEAFF
TRBJ1-1 TRBV4-2 once . TGTGCCAGCAGCCAAGAGGCGGGGGTGAACACTGAAGCTTTCTTT CASSQEAGVNTEAFF
TRBJ2-3 TRBV27 . . TGTGCCGAGCCCGGTGGCGGGGATACGCAGTATTTT CAEPGGGDTQYF
TRBJ1-2 TRBV6-2/TRBV6-3 . . TGTGCCAGCAGTTGGGATCCGGGATCTACGGCCGGGGGCTATGGCTACACCTTC CASSWDPGSTAGGYGYTF
TRBJ1-1 TRBV7-9 . . TGTGCCAGCAGCTTAATATCGTCTGAAGCTTTCTTT CASSLISSEAFF
TRBJ2-2 TRBV6-5 . . TGTGCCATTCGAGCAAACACCGGGGAGCTGTTTTTT CAIRANTGELFF
TRBJ1-2 TRBV29-1 . TRBD1 TGCAGCGTCCACGTGGGGACAGCACACTATGGCTACACCTTC CSVHVGTAHYGYTF
TRBJ2-1 TRBV9 . . TGTGCCAGCAAATCCGGGACACCCTACAATGAGCAGTTCTTC CASKSGTPYNEQFF
TRBJ1-5 TRBV24-1 . TRBD1 TGTGCCACCAGTGATGCCGGACAGGGTGGTCAGCCCCAGCATTTT CATSDAGQGGQPQHF
TRBJ1-1 TRBV9 . . TGTGCCAGCAGTCGAGGGGGTGTGAGGAACACTGAAGCTTTCTTT CASSRGGVRNTEAFF
TRBJ2-2 TRBV2 . TRBD2 TGTGCCAGCACCCCGGGACTAGCGGCCGGGGAGCTGTTTTTT CASTPGLAAGELFF
TRBJ1-6 TRBV18 . TRBD1 TGTGCCAGCTCAGCCGGGACAGCCAATTCACCCCTCCACTTT CASSAGTANSPLHF
TRBJ1-1 TRBV19 . . TGTGCCAGTAGTATAGGATTCGGGAACACTGAAGCTTTCTTT CASSIGFGNTEAFF
TRBJ2-3 TRBV5-4 . TRBD2 TGTGCCAGCAGCTTGGCAGCGGGGGGCCCTAGCACAGATACGCAGTATTTT CASSLAAGGPSTDTQYF
TRBJ2-1 TRBV29-1 . . TGCAGCGTTGTGGCTGGGACTCAGCAGTTCTTC CSVVAGTQQFF
TRBJ2-3 TRBV7-2 . TRBD2 TGTGCCAGCAGCTTACCGGCGGGAGTCCCAGATACGCAGTATTTT CASSLPAGVPDTQYF
TRBJ2-1 TRBV7-2 . . TGTGCCAGCAGCTCTAGCCTGAGCTCCTACAATGAGCAGTTCTTC CASSSSLSSYNEQFF
TRBJ1-1 TRBV9 . TRBD1 TGTGCCGGCAGGGACCCCAGGGGGCGGTTCACTGAAGCTTTCTTT CAGRDPRGRFTEAFF
TRBJ2-2 TRBV9 . TRBD1 TGTGCCAGCAGCGCGGATACAGGGGTATGGAACACCGGGGAGCTGTTTTTT CASSADTGVWNTGELFF
TRBJ1-1 TRBV5-1 . . TGCGCCAGCAGCCCAGCAACGAGGACAAGCGTAACTGAAGCTTTCTTT CASSPATRTSVTEAFF
TRBJ2-7 TRBV13 . TRBD2 TGTGCCAGCAGCCCGCCCCAGACTAGCTGGGGATACGAGCAGTACTTC CASSPPQTSWGYEQYF
TRBJ1-2 TRBV2 . TRBD1 TGTGCCAGCAGTGATTATTTGCAGGGGGCAGGTGGCTACACCTTC CASSDYLQGAGGYTF
TRBJ2-1 TRBV4-3 . . TGCGCCAGCAGCCAAGATAGGAGGCTCGTGGATGAGCAGTTCTTC CASSQDRRLVDEQFF
TRBJ2-7 TRBV5-4 . . TGTGCCAGCAGCTCCCCAGGGTCCTACGAGCAGTACTTC CASSSPGSYEQYF
TRBJ2-7 TRBV9 . . TGTGCCAGCAGCGTGGGACTTAAGAATGGCTACGAGCAGTACTTC CASSVGLKNGYEQYF
TRBJ1-2 TRBV6-5 . . TGTGCCAGCTGGGTAAGGGGCCCTCTGAACTATGGCTACACCTTC CASWVRGPLNYGYTF
TRBJ2-6 TRBV2 . TRBD1 TGTGCCGGGGGGACAGGGGCGAATTCTGGGGCCAACGTCCTGACTTTC CAGGTGANSGANVLTF
TRBJ1-4 TRBV29-1 . TRBD1 TGCAGCTTCTCCCGTGGGGACAGGGATGAAAAACTGTTTTTT CSFSRGDRDEKLFF
TRBJ1-1 TRBV9 few TRBD1 TGTGCCAGCGGCAGGACAGGGGACTTCACTGAAGCTTTCTTT CASGRTGDFTEAFF
TRBJ1-5 TRBV7-9 . . TGTGCCAGCAGCTCGGGTGACCCTGGGGAGAATCAGCCCCAGCATTTT CASSSGDPGENQPQHF
TRBJ2-2 TRBV5-1 . TRBD1 TGCGCCAGCAGCTACAGGGACAGGAGAACCGGGGAGCTGTTTTTT CASSYRDRRTGELFF
TRBJ1-2 TRBV10-3 . TRBD1 TGTGCCATCACTCCCGACCGGGACAGCTATGGCTACACCTTC CAITPDRDSYGYTF
TRBJ2-1 TRBV6-5 . . TGTGCCAGCAGTTCGGCCGGGACAACGTACAATGAGCAGTTCTTC CASSSAGTTYNEQFF
TRBJ1-1 TRBV7-2 . . TGTGCCAGCAGCTCGCCTCCCCCGGTGAGGACTGAAGCTTTCTTT CASSSPPPVRTEAFF
TRBJ2-3 TRBV6-2/TRBV6-3 . TRBD2 TGTGCCAGCAGTTACGAGGCGGGGGTGAGCACAGATACGCAGTATTTT CASSYEAGVSTDTQYF
TRBJ2-1 TRBV7-8 once TRBD2 TGTGCCAGCAGCTCAGTGGGGGGACTATACAATGAGCAGTTCTTC CASSSVGGLYNEQFF
TRBJ2-7 TRBV19 . TRBD2 TGTGCCAGAGGGACTAGCCGATACTACGAGCAGTACTTC CARGTSRYYEQYF
TRBJ2-5 TRBV4-2 . . TGTGCCAGCAGCCAAAAAAGCGGAGAGACCCAGTACTTC CASSQKSGETQYF
TRBJ2-1 TRBV14 . . TGTGCCAGCAGGCGGACTGGGAACAATGAGCAGTTCTTC CASRRTGNNEQFF
TRBJ1-4 TRBV12-3/TRBV12-4 . . TGTGCCAGCAGAGACAGGAGGAACGAAAAACTGTTTTTT CASRDRRNEKLFF
TRBJ1-2 TRBV28 . . TGTGCCAGCAGCCCGGAGACTACAGTCTATGGCTACACCTTC CASSPETTVYGYTF
TRBJ2-7 TRBV11-3 . . TGTGCCAGCAGCTTTCTCAGGGACGAGCAGTACTTC CASSFLRDEQYF
TRBJ1-6 TRBV4-1 few TRBD1 TGCGCCAGCAGCCCATCCACAGGGGGCGCTGATTCACCCCTCCACTTT CASSPSTGGADSPLHF
TRBJ1-5 TRBV28 . TRBD1 TGTGCCAGCAGGCGCACAGGGGGACATAGCAATCAGCCCCAGCATTTT CASRRTGGHSNQPQHF
TRBJ2-1 TRBV7-9 . TRBD1 TGTGCCAGCAGCTCGGACAGGGGAGAGCAGTTCTTC CASSSDRGEQFF
TRBJ2-3 TRBV7-2 few TRBD2 TGTGCCAGCAGCTCCCAGGGCGGGAGCAATACGCAGTATTTT CASSSQGGSNTQYF
TRBJ1-4 TRBV25-1 . . TGTGCCAGCAGTGGACGTGGGGAGGGAGAAAAACTGTTTTTT CASSGRGEGEKLFF
TRBJ2-7 TRBV7-6 once . TGTGCCAGCAGCCCAGGGGTCTCCAAGGGACCCTACGAGCAGTACTTC CASSPGVSKGPYEQYF
TRBJ2-7 TRBV27 few . TGTGCCAGTCGTGAGATTGAACCCTCCTACGAGCAGTACTTC CASREIEPSYEQYF
TRBJ2-1 TRBV6-5 . . TGTGCCGTAGAGTTTTCGATAGACAATGAGCAGTTCTTC CAVEFSIDNEQFF
TRBJ2-5 TRBV11-2 . TRBD2 TGTGCCAGCAGCCTAAGGGGGACTAGCGGGAAAGAGACCCAGTACTTC CASSLRGTSGKETQYF
TRBJ2-3 TRBV28 . TRBD1 TGTGCCAGCACCCAACGGGACAGGGGTTCAACGCAGTATTTT CASTQRDRGSTQYF
TRBJ2-6 TRBV6-2/TRBV6-3 . TRBD1 TGTGCCAGCAGTTGGGACAGCCCGAGCTCTGGGGCCAACGTCCTGACTTTC CASSWDSPSSGANVLTF
TRBJ1-1 TRBV28 . . TGTGCCAGCAGTTCGGGGCGGAGGGGAGGTATTAACACTGAAGCTTTCTTT CASSSGRRGGINTEAFF
TRBJ2-3 TRBV5-1 . TRBD1 TGCGCCAGCAGCACAGGGGACCCTAGCACAGATACGCAGTATTTT CASSTGDPSTDTQYF
TRBJ2-7 TRBV18 once TRBD2 TGTGCCAGCTCACCTGTGGGACTAGCGGGGGGTGTATGGCAGTACTTC CASSPVGLAGGVWQYF